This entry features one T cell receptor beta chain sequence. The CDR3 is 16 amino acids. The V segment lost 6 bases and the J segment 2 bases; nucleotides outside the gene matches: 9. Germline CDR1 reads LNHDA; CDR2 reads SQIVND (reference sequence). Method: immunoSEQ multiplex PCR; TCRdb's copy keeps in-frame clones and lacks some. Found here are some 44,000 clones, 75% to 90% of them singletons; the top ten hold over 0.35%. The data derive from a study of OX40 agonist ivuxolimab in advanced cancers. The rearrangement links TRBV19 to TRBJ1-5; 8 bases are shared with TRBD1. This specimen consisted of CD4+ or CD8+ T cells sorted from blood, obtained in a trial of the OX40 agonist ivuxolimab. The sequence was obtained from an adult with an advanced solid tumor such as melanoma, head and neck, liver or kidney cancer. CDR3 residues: CASSTLTGGGNQPQHF. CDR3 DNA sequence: TGTGCCAGTAGCACCCTTACAGGGGGTGGCAATCAGCCCCAGCATTTT.